This is a list of T cell receptor beta chains from one sample in a study of OX40 agonist ivuxolimab in advanced cancers. Assay used: immunoSEQ multiplex PCR; TCRdb lists only in-frame clones, some missing. The sample lists tens of thousands of clones; approximately 90% were seen once. The input for sequencing was CD4+ or CD8+ T cells sorted from blood, taken in a trial of the OX40 agonist ivuxolimab. These receptor sequences come from an adult with an advanced solid tumor such as melanoma, head and neck, liver or kidney cancer. The CDR3 runs from the conserved cysteine through the conserved F or W. A D gene is named only where the DNA matches it firmly. The listing skips clone size in some rows; elsewhere it reads once, few, many or a size class.

clone_size	d_call	v_call	cdr3_length	j_call	cdr3_aa	cdr3_nt
.	.	TRBV7-9	14	TRBJ2-7	CASSPTAEWYEQYF	TGTGCCAGCAGCCCCACCGCGGAGTGGTACGAGCAGTACTTC
.	TRBD2	TRBV29-1	18	TRBJ2-5	CSGYIPGLAGPSQETQYF	TGCAGCGGTTACATACCGGGACTAGCGGGACCCTCCCAAGAGACCCAGTACTTC
few	TRBD1	TRBV19	14	TRBJ2-7	CASSSGQGAYEQYF	TGTGCCAGTAGTAGCGGACAGGGAGCGTACGAGCAGTACTTC
.	TRBD2	TRBV18	14	TRBJ2-1	CAGSIAGGNNEQFF	TGTGCCGGATCGATAGCGGGAGGGAACAATGAGCAGTTCTTC
once	.	TRBV15	15	TRBJ1-5	CATSMQRGSNQPQHF	TGTGCCACCAGCATGCAAAGGGGTAGCAATCAGCCCCAGCATTTT
.	TRBD1	TRBV5-1	14	TRBJ2-7	CASSFGTGAYEQYF	TGCGCCAGCAGCTTCGGGACAGGGGCCTACGAGCAGTACTTC
.	TRBD1	TRBV27	15	TRBJ2-7	CASSRGTGGINEQYF	TGTGCCAGCAGCCGTGGGACAGGGGGGATCAACGAGCAGTACTTC
.	.	TRBV5-3	16	TRBJ2-1	CARSIEGGASYNEQFF	TGTGCCAGAAGCATCGAAGGGGGAGCTTCCTACAATGAGCAGTTCTTC
.	.	TRBV19	14	TRBJ2-1	CASSLRVVHNEQFF	TGTGCCAGTAGTCTCAGGGTAGTCCACAATGAGCAGTTCTTC
once	.	TRBV15	17	TRBJ1-4	CATSPRPLGATNEKLFF	TGTGCCACCAGCCCTCGGCCGCTAGGGGCAACTAATGAAAAACTGTTTTTT
.	TRBD1	TRBV6-6	12	TRBJ1-1	CASTQTGDEAFF	TGTGCCAGCACCCAGACAGGGGATGAAGCTTTCTTT
.	.	TRBV5-6	15	TRBJ1-5	CASSLAADSNQPQHF	TGTGCCAGCAGCTTGGCCGCCGATAGCAATCAGCCCCAGCATTTT
.	TRBD2	TRBV7-9	16	TRBJ2-7	CASSAGTSGMSYEQYF	TGTGCCAGCAGCGCCGGGACTAGCGGGATGTCCTACGAGCAGTACTTC
.	TRBD2	TRBV5-4	16	TRBJ2-2	CASSYRLAGVTGELFF	TGTGCCAGCAGCTACAGACTAGCGGGAGTTACCGGGGAGCTGTTTTTT
once	.	TRBV16	11	TRBJ1-4	CASAEGEKLFF	TGTGCCAGCGCCGAGGGGGAAAAACTGTTTTTT
.	TRBD1	TRBV7-9	15	TRBJ1-4	CASSLRQGTNEKLFF	TGTGCCAGCAGCCTCAGACAGGGAACTAATGAAAAACTGTTTTTT
.	.	TRBV7-4	17	TRBJ1-3	CASSLACLLVAGNTIYF	TGTGCCAGCAGCTTAGCCTGTCTTTTGGTAGCTGGAAACACCATATATTTT
few	.	TRBV29-1	15	TRBJ1-1	CSVENPQGAGTEAFF	TGCAGCGTTGAGAATCCACAGGGTGCAGGCACTGAAGCTTTCTTT
.	.	TRBV19	12	TRBJ2-1	CASTTAYNEQFF	TGTGCCAGTACGACAGCCTACAATGAGCAGTTCTTC
.	TRBD2	TRBV10-3	15	TRBJ2-1	CAISDSGSSYNEQFF	TGTGCCATCAGTGACAGCGGGAGCTCCTACAATGAGCAGTTCTTC
.	TRBD2	TRBV5-1	18	TRBJ2-1	CASSWGTSGSPSYNEQFF	TGCGCCAGCAGCTGGGGGACTAGCGGGAGTCCCTCCTACAATGAGCAGTTCTTC
.	TRBD2	TRBV10-3	17	TRBJ2-5	CAISEIIRTSGGETQYF	TGTGCCATCAGTGAAATTATTAGGACTAGCGGCGGGGAGACCCAGTACTTC
few	TRBD2	TRBV7-7	16	TRBJ2-2	CASSLGTSGTPGELFF	TGTGCCAGCAGCTTAGGGACTAGCGGGACCCCCGGGGAGCTGTTTTTT
.	TRBD1	TRBV19	14	TRBJ2-4	CATESGTGTNIQYF	TGTGCCACCGAGTCCGGGACAGGGACGAACATTCAGTACTTC
.	TRBD1	TRBV27	14	TRBJ2-1	CASSPGQGVNEQFF	TGTGCCAGCAGTCCGGGACAGGGTGTCAATGAGCAGTTCTTC
.	.	TRBV29-1	11	TRBJ2-7	CSVVTSGEQYF	TGCAGCGTGGTGACTAGTGGCGAGCAGTACTTC
.	.	TRBV19	13	TRBJ2-7	CASSRGSPLEQYF	TGTGCCAGTAGTAGGGGGTCTCCCCTCGAGCAGTACTTC
.	.	TRBV15	16	TRBJ2-4	CATSLKATAAKNIQYF	TGTGCCACCAGCCTTAAAGCGACAGCAGCCAAAAACATTCAGTACTTC
.	TRBD1	TRBV7-9	18	TRBJ1-2	CASTIGQGLVSGNYGYTF	TGTGCCAGCACCATCGGACAGGGTTTAGTTTCGGGTAACTATGGCTACACCTTC
.	TRBD2	TRBV9	17	TRBJ2-1	CASSVSGRGNSYNEQFF	TGTGCCAGCAGCGTATCCGGGAGGGGTAACTCCTACAATGAGCAGTTCTTC
.	.	TRBV9	14	TRBJ2-7	CASSPAMGPYEQYF	TGTGCCAGCAGCCCAGCTATGGGACCTTACGAGCAGTACTTC
.	.	TRBV15	15	TRBJ2-2	CATSRVSGGIGELFF	TGTGCCACCAGCAGGGTCTCGGGCGGGATCGGGGAGCTGTTTTTT
.	.	TRBV7-2	12	TRBJ1-1	CASSLGATEAFF	TGTGCCAGCAGCCTAGGGGCCACTGAAGCTTTCTTT
.	.	TRBV11-2	13	TRBJ1-3	CATPGGAGNTIYF	TGTGCCACCCCGGGGGGGGCTGGAAACACCATATATTTT
.	.	TRBV6-5	15	TRBJ2-1	CASSYFAGDSNEQFF	TGTGCCAGCAGTTACTTTGCAGGGGACTCCAATGAGCAGTTCTTC
.	.	TRBV9	15	TRBJ2-3	CASSVGGGSTDTQYF	TGTGCCAGCAGCGTAGGCGGCGGTAGCACAGATACGCAGTATTTT
.	TRBD2	TRBV7-9	15	TRBJ2-7	CASRATGLEVDEQYF	TGTGCCAGCAGAGCCACGGGACTAGAGGTCGACGAGCAGTACTTC
.	.	TRBV7-2	13	TRBJ2-2	CASSSLNTGELFF	TGTGCCAGCAGCTCCTTAAACACCGGGGAGCTGTTTTTT
.	TRBD2	TRBV5-4	14	TRBJ2-7	CASSAGTSRYEQYF	TGTGCCAGCAGCGCTGGGACTAGCAGATACGAGCAGTACTTC
.	.	TRBV13	13	TRBJ1-3	CASSLGQPNTIYF	TGTGCCAGCAGCTTAGGGCAGCCAAACACCATATATTTT
.	.	TRBV4-1	16	TRBJ1-1	CASSQEPESPWLEAFF	TGCGCCAGCAGCCAAGAACCGGAGAGTCCCTGGTTGGAAGCTTTCTTT
.	.	TRBV7-7	15	TRBJ2-7	CASSSRFGSSYEQYF	TGTGCCAGCAGCTCCCGATTTGGAAGCTCCTACGAGCAGTACTTC
.	TRBD2	TRBV27	16	TRBJ2-3	CASSRIGLAGTDTQYF	TGTGCCAGCAGCCGAATTGGACTAGCTGGCACAGATACGCAGTATTTT
.	TRBD1	TRBV27	15	TRBJ2-1	CASSFSGTAVGEQFF	TGTGCCAGCAGTTTCTCCGGGACAGCCGTCGGTGAGCAGTTCTTC
.	.	TRBV5-1	13	TRBJ2-7	CASSLDLRGEQYF	TGCGCCAGCAGCTTGGACCTAAGGGGCGAGCAGTACTTC
.	.	TRBV6-6	10	TRBJ1-1	CASRSDEAFF	TGTGCCAGCAGGTCCGATGAAGCTTTCTTT
.	.	TRBV7-9	14	TRBJ2-7	CASLLPEAPEEQYF	TGTGCCAGCCTCCTCCCGGAGGCTCCAGAGGAGCAGTACTTC
.	TRBD2	TRBV7-9	15	TRBJ2-1	CASSFRTSGHNEQFF	TGTGCCAGCAGCTTTAGGACTAGCGGCCACAATGAGCAGTTCTTC
.	TRBD2	TRBV7-9	16	TRBJ2-5	CASSLNLRLAGETQYF	TGTGCCAGCAGCCTCAATTTACGACTAGCCGGGGAGACCCAGTACTTC
.	.	TRBV27	11	TRBJ1-2	CAVGLPYGYTF	TGTGCCGTCGGTCTTCCTTATGGCTACACCTTC